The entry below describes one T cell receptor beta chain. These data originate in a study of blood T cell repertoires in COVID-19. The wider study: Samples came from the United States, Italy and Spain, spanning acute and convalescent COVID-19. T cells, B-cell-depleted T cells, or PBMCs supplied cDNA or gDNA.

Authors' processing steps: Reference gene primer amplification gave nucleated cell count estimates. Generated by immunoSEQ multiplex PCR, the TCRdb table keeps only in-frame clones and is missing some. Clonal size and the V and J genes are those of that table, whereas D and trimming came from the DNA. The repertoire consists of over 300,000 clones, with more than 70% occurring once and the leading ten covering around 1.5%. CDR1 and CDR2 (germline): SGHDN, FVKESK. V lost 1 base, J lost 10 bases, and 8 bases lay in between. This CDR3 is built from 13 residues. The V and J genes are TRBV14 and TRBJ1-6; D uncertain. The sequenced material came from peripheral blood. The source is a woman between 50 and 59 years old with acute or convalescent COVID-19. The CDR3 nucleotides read TGTGCCAGCAGCCAAGCAAGAGGATCACCCCTCCACTTT. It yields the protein CASSQARGSPLHF.